This TCR beta chain comes out of a study of blood T cell repertoires in COVID-19. The data were produced by immunoSEQ multiplex PCR, yet TCRdb's version contains in-frame clones alone and is incomplete. The table lists more than 150,000 clones, approximately 86% of them singletons. The CDR3 loop spans 18 amino acids. Germline lookup yields CDR1 SGHRS and CDR2 YFSETQ. Losses at the gene ends were 4 bases for V and 3 bases for J; bases not matched to a gene: 11. Sequences were obtained from peripheral blood. This clonotype originated in a man aged 35 to 55 with active or convalescent COVID-19. The chain recombines TRBV5-1 with TRBJ2-7, with 15 nucleotides matching TRBD2. The CDR3 protein is CASSRFPGTSGGHYEQYF. The CDR3 DNA reads as TGCGCCAGCAGCCGATTCCCCGGGACTAGCGGGGGGCACTACGAGCAGTACTTC.